The 19 T cell receptor beta chains presented below share a single source sample, sequenced in a study of T cells in tuberculosis. Sequencing was performed with immunoSEQ multiplex PCR; in TCRdb, only in-frame clones are kept and a portion is missing. The sample yields about 37,000 clones, more than 85% seen once. The sample's time point: new active TB diagnosis, blood taken before or within 7 days of starting treatment. The material was PBMCs, obtained at tuberculosis diagnosis. These receptors were taken from an adult with tuberculosis.

The chain combines TRBV6-1 with TRBJ1-3; no clear D. With 2 bases removed from V and 0 bases from J, the gap between germline ends came to 8 bases. CDR3 length equals 15 residues. Looked up from germline, CDR1 is MNHNS and CDR2 is SASEGT. CDR3 in DNA: TGTGCCAGCAGTGAAAGGAGTCACTCTGGAAACACCATATATTTT. This codes for CASSERSHSGNTIYF.

The chain combines TRBV6-5 with TRBJ2-1, with D perhaps TRBD2 (5 bases). Deletions cut 4 bases from V and 0 bases from J, with 10 bases between. CDR1 and CDR2 (germline): MNHEY, SVGAGI. The CDR3 consists of 15 residues. This CDR3 reads CASSSDTSSYNEQFF. The CDR3 DNA follows: TGTGCCAGCAGTTCCGACACTAGCTCCTACAATGAGCAGTTCTTC.

A single count supports this clone. The CDR3 bases are TGTGCCAGCAGTTTCTCCCAGGGGGCGCTACTTAAGACCCAGTACTTC. Translating it yields CASSFSQGALLKTQYF. The rearrangement uses TRBV6-7 and TRBJ2-5, with TRBD1 matching 8 bases. TRBV6-7 is an open reading frame whose function is uncertain. V trimming: 4 bases; J trimming: 6 bases; junction bases outside the gene matches: 13. The CDR3 loop spans 16 amino acids.

This chain joins TRBV6-4 and TRBJ2-7, with a possible D match to TRBD2 (5 bases). The germline CDR1 and CDR2 sequences are MRHNA and SNTAGT. The CDR3 extends over 16 amino acids. V lost 2 bases and J 4 bases, leaving 18 bases between the germline ends. The CDR3 coding sequence is TGTGCCAGCAGTGACGGAGGCAGCCGAGTCTCTTACGAGCAGTACGTC. The encoded protein is CASSDGGSRVSYEQYV.

The chain links TRBV5-1 to TRBJ2-1, with TRBD2 identical over 8 bases. This CDR3 has 17 residues. Trimming took 5 bases from V and 5 from J; bases not matched to a gene: 15. Germline CDR1 and CDR2: SGHRS and YFSETQ. CDR3 sequence: CASRERGRPARNNEQFF. The CDR3 DNA follows: TGCGCCAGCAGGGAGCGGGGGCGCCCTGCGAGAAACAATGAGCAGTTCTTC.

CDR3 loop: CASCRQGDNYNSPLHF. The CDR3 DNA is TGTGCCAGCTGCCGACAGGGCGACAACTATAATTCACCCCTCCACTTT. V usage is TRBV2 and J usage is TRBJ1-6; 7 bases agree with TRBD1. This CDR3 is 16 amino acids long. Germline CDR1 reads SNHLY; CDR2 reads FYNNEI. Trimming took 8 bases from V and 3 from J; bases not matched to a gene: 10.

The chain carries TRBV6-1 and TRBJ2-2; 7 bases fit TRBD2. The V gene end was trimmed by 6 bases and the J gene end by 3 bases; junction bases not matched to a gene: 7. Per germline, CDR1 MNHNS and CDR2 SASEGT. CDR3 length: 15 residues. The CDR3 here is CASRGVAGHTGELFF. The CDR3, as DNA: TGTGCCAGCAGAGGGGTAGCGGGCCACACCGGGGAGCTGTTTTTT.

The V and J genes are TRBV25-1 and TRBJ1-1; perhaps TRBD1 as D (5 bases). The CDR3 is 15 amino acids. Trimming left V 5 bases short and J 4 bases short, with 17 bases between. Germline loops: CDR1 MGHDK, CDR2 SYGVNS. The CDR3 nucleotides are TGTGCCAGCAGTACCCGTATGGAAGGGGCCACTGAAGCTTTCTTT. Translation: CASSTRMEGATEAFF.

The chain is built from TRBV11-2 and TRBJ1-1; D call uncertain. The germline CDR1 and CDR2 sequences are SGHAT and FQNNGV. The CDR3 covers 13 residues. Deletions cut 2 bases from V and 1 base from J, with 5 bases between. Here the CDR3 reads CASSLRGNTEAFF. The CDR3 DNA reads TGTGCCAGCAGCTTACGGGGGAACACTGAAGCTTTCTTT.

This clone was counted only a few times. The chain employs TRBV2 and TRBJ2-7; D unresolved. Germline assignment: CDR1 SNHLY and CDR2 FYNNEI. There are 14 residues in the CDR3. Between the trimmed V and J ends, which lost 6 bases and 0 bases, there was a span of 12 bases. Here the CDR3 reads CASRERLFSYEQYF. The DNA for the CDR3 is TGTGCCAGCAGGGAGAGGCTGTTCTCCTACGAGCAGTACTTC.

This chain connects TRBV10-3 to TRBJ1-2; a possible D gene is TRBD1 (5 bases). Looked up from germline, CDR1 is ENHRY and CDR2 is SYGVKD. The V and J ends lost 6 bases and 7 bases respectively, with 12 bases between them. CDR3 length: 12 amino acids. The CDR3 coding sequence is TGTGCCATCAGCCCCGGGGGAGGTGGCTACACCTTC. Encoded protein: CAISPGGGGYTF.

The gene calls are TRBV7-8 and TRBJ1-2; D call uncertain. V shed 6 bases and J shed 8 bases, with 13 bases lying between them. The CDR3 extends over 12 amino acids. CDR1 and CDR2 (germline): SGHVS, FQNEAQ. Written as DNA, the CDR3 is TGTGCCAGCAGACTAGGCGCAGACGGCTACACCTTC. It specifies CASRLGADGYTF.

The V call is TRBV30, the J call TRBJ1-1; D is uncertain. Deletions cut 5 bases from V and 10 bases from J, with 20 bases between. The CDR3 totals 13 residues. The germline CDR1 and CDR2 sequences are GTSNPN and SVGIG (reference sequence). The CDR3 loop reads CAWVGGRIRGAFF. The CDR3, as DNA: TGTGCCTGGGTAGGCGGCAGAATCCGAGGAGCTTTCTTT.

In regard to this clone: Additional DNA sequences in this sample encode the identical CDR3. This sequence joins TRBV6-4 and TRBJ2-1; 14 nucleotides align to TRBD2. J was trimmed by 7 bases and V by 4 bases; bases with no gene match: 0. This CDR3 is 14 amino acids long. Germline V gives CDR1 MRHNA, CDR2 SNTAGT. CDR3 loop: CASSGLAGGNEQFF. CDR3 bases: TGTGCCAGCAGTGGACTAGCGGGGGGGAATGAGCAGTTCTTC.

This rearrangement joins TRBV6-6 to TRBJ1-5, with TRBD1 matching over 7 bases. J was trimmed by 7 bases and V by 11 bases; bases with no gene match: 11. Per germline, CDR1 MNHNY and CDR2 SVGAGI (reference sequence). The CDR3 has 13 residues. The CDR3 bases are TGTGCCTCCAGGAAAGGGGGCGAACAGCCCCAGCATTTT. Translating it yields CASRKGGEQPQHF.

The gene calls are TRBV10-2 and TRBJ1-1, with D unclear. Germline V gives CDR1 WSHSY, CDR2 SAAADI. Between the trimmed V and J ends, which lost 8 bases and 0 bases, there was a span of 10 bases. The CDR3 has 13 residues. This CDR3 is CASAGLVNTEAFF. The CDR3 DNA is TGCGCCAGCGCGGGCTTGGTGAACACTGAAGCTTTCTTT.

The chain uses TRBV5-1 and TRBJ2-7; 10 bases align to TRBD1. Germline assignment: CDR1 SGHRS and CDR2 YFSETQ. J was trimmed by 3 bases and V by 4 bases; bases with no gene match: 16. The CDR3 runs 18 residues. CDR3 in amino acids: CASSPLNSGTGVDYEQYF. The CDR3 nucleotides read TGCGCCAGCAGCCCCCTTAATTCCGGGACAGGGGTGGACTACGAGCAGTACTTC.

The V and J genes are TRBV4-3 and TRBJ2-6; weak D call: TRBD2 (5 bases). The CDR3 covers 16 residues. Between the trimmed V and J ends, which lost 0 bases and 2 bases, there was a span of 8 bases. Germline CDR1 and CDR2: LGHNA and YSLEER. CDR3 bases: TGCGCCAGCAGCCAAGATGAGGGCGCTGGGGCCAACGTCCTGACTTTC. Residues: CASSQDEGAGANVLTF.

The sample holds one count of this clone. The J gene is TRBJ1-1, the V gene TRBV19; 9 bases match TRBD1. The germline V gene has CDR1 LNHDA and CDR2 SQIVND (reference sequence). The CDR3 has 15 residues. The V and J ends lost 5 bases and 9 bases, in that order; junction bases with no gene match: 13. This CDR3 is CASSPAGTGRSKAFF. In DNA form, the CDR3 reads TGTGCCAGTAGTCCGGCCGGGACAGGGAGATCTAAAGCTTTCTTT. Looking up the rest from reference TRBV19 and TRBJ1-1 gives the full variable domain: DGGITQSPKYLFRKEGQNVTLSCEQNLNHDAMYWYRQDPGQGLRLIYYSQIVNDFQKGDIAEGYSVSREKKESFPLTVTSAQKNPTAFYLCASSPAGTGRSKAFFGQGTRLTVV.